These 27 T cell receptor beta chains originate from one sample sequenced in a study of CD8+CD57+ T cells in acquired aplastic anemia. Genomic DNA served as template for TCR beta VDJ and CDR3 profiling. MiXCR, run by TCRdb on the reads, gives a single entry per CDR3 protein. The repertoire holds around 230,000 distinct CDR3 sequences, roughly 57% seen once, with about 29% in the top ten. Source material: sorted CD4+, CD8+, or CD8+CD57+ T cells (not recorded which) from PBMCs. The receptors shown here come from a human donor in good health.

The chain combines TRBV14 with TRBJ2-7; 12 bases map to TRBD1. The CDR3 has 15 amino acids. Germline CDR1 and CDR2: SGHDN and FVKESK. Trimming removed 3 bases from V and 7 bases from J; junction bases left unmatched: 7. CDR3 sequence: CASSQGTGGPAEQYF. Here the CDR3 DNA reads TGTGCCAGCAGCCAGGGGACAGGGGGCCCCGCGGAGCAGTACTTC.

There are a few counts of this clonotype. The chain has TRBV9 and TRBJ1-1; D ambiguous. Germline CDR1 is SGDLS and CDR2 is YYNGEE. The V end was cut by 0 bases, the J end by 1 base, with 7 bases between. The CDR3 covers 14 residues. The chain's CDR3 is CASSVDNTNTEAFF. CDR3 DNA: TGTGCCAGCAGCGTAGATAATACGAACACTGAAGCTTTCTTT.

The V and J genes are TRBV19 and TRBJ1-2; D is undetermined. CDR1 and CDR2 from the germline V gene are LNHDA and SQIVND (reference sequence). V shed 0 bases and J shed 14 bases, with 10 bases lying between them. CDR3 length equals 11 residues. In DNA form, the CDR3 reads TGTGCCAGTAGTATAGAGGGCCCTAGAACCTTC. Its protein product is CASSIEGPRTF.

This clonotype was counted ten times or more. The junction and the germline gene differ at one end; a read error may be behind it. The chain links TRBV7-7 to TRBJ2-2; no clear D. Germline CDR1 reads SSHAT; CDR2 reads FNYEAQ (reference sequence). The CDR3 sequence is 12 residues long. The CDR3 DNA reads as TGTGCTAGCAGCTCTGAGCGCGGGGAGCTGTTTTTT. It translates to CASSSERGELFF.

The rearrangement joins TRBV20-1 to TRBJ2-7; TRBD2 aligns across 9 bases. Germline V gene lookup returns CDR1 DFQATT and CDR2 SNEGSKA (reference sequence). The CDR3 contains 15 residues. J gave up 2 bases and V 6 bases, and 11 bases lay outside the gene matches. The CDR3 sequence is CSAEGGLAGPYEQYF. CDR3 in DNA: TGCAGTGCCGAGGGAGGCCTAGCGGGGCCCTACGAGCAGTACTTC.

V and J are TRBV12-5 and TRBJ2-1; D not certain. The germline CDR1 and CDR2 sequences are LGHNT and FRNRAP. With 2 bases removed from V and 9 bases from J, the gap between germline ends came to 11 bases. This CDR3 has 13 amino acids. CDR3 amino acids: CASGLITLAEQFF. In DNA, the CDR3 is TGTGCTAGTGGTTTGATTACTCTGGCTGAGCAGTTCTTC.

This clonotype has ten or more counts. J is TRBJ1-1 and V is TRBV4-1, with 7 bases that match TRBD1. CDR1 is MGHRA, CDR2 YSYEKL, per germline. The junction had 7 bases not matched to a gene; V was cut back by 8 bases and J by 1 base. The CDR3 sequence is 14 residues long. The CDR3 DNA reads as TGCGCCAGCGAGAGACAGGGCCCGAACACTGAAGCTTTCTTT. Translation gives CASERQGPNTEAFF.

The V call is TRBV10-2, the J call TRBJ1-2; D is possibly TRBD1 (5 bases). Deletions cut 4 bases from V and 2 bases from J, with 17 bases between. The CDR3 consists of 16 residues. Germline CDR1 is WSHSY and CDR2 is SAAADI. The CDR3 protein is CASSGYHDGGNYGYTF. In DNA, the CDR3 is TGCGCCAGCAGTGGGTATCACGACGGGGGAAACTATGGCTACACCTTC.

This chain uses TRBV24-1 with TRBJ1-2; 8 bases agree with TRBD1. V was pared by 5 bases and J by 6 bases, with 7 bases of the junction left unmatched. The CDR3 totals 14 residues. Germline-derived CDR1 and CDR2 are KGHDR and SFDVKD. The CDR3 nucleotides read TGTGCCACCAGTGGTATACAGGGGGTGGATGGCTACACCTTC. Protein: CATSGIQGVDGYTF.

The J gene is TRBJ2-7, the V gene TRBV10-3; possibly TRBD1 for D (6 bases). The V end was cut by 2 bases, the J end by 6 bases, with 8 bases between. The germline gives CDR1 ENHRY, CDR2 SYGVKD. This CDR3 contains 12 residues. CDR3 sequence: CAISETGIEQYF. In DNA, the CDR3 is TGTGCCATCAGTGAGACAGGGATCGAGCAGTACTTC.

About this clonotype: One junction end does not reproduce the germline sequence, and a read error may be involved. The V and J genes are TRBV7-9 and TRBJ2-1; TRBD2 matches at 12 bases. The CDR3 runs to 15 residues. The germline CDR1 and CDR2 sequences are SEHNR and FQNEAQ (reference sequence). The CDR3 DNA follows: TGTGCCAACAGCTTCGGGACTAGCGGGTGGAATGAGCAGTTCTTC. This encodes CANSFGTSGWNEQFF.

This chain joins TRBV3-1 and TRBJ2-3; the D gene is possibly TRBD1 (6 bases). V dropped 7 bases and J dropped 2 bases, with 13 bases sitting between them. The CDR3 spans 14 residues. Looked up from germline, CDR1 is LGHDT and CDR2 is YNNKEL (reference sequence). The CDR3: CASTPGHLTDTQYF. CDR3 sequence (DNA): TGTGCCAGCACCCCGGGACACCTCACAGATACGCAGTATTTT.

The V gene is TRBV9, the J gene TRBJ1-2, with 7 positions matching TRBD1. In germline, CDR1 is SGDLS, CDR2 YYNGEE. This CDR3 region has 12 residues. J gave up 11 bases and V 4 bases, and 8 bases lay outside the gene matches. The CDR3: CASSSSADRYTF. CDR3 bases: TGTGCCAGCAGCTCCTCAGCGGACAGGTACACCTTC.

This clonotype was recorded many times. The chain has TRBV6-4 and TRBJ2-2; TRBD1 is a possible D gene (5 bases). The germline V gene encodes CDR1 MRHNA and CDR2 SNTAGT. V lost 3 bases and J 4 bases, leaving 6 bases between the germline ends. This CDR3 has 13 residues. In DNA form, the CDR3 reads TGTGCCAGCAGTGAAGGGGTCACCGGGGAGCTGTTTTTT. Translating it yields CASSEGVTGELFF.

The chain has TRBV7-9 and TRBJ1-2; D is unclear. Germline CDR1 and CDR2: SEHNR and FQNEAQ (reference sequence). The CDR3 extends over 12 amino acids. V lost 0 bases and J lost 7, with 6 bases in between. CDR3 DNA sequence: TGTGCCAGCAGCTTAGCGGGGAGTGGCTACACCTTC. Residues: CASSLAGSGYTF. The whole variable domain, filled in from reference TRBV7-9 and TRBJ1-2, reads DTGVSQNPRHKITKRGQNVTFRCDPISEHNRLYWYRQTLGQGPEFLTYFQNEAQLEKSRLLSDRFSAERPKGSFSTLEIQRTEQGDSAMYLCASSLAGSGYTFGSGTRLTVV.

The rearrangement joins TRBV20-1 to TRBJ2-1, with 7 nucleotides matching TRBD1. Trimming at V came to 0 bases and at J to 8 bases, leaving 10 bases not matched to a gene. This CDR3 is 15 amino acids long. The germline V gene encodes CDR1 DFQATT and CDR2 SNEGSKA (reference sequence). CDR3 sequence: CSARDQVRGLDEQFF. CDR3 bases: TGCAGTGCTAGAGATCAGGTCAGGGGGTTGGATGAGCAGTTCTTC.

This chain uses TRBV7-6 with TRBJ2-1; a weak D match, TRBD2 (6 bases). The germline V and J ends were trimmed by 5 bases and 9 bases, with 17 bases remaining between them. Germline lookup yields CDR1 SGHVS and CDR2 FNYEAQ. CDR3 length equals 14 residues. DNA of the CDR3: TGTGCCAGCAGCCCTGGGATTGCGGGGACTGAGCAGTTCTTC. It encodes CASSPGIAGTEQFF.

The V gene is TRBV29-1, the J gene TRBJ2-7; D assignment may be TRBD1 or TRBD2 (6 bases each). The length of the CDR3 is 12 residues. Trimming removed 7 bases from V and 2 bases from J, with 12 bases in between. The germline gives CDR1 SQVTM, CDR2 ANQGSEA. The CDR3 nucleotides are TGCAGCGGGGGGCGGGACGCCTACGAGCAGTACTTC. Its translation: CSGGRDAYEQYF.

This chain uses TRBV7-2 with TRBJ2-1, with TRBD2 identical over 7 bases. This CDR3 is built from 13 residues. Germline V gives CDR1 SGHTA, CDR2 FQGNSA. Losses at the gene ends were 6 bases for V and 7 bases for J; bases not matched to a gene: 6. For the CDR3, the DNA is TGTGCCAGCAGGGGACTAAGCGTAAATGAGCAGTTCTTC. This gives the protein CASRGLSVNEQFF.

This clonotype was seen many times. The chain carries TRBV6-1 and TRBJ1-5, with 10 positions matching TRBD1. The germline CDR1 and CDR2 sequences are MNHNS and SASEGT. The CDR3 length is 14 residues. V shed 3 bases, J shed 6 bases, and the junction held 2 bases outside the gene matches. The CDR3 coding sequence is TGTGCCAGCAGTGATGGGACAGGGGTTCAGCCCCAGCATTTT. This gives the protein CASSDGTGVQPQHF.

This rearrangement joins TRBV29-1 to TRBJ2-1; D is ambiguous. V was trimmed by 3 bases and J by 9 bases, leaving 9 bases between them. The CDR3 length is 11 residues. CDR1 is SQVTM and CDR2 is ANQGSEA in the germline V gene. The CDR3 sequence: CSVDSGSEQFF. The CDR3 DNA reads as TGCAGCGTTGACAGTGGCTCTGAGCAGTTCTTC.

The CDR3 here is CASSAQNTGELFF. CDR3 sequence (DNA): TGTGCCAGCAGCGCGCAAAACACCGGGGAGCTGTTTTTT. This chain joins TRBV9 and TRBJ2-2; no clear D gene. This CDR3 region has 13 residues. V lost 3 bases to trimming and J lost 2 bases, with 5 bases between them. Germline values: CDR1 SGDLS, CDR2 YYNGEE.

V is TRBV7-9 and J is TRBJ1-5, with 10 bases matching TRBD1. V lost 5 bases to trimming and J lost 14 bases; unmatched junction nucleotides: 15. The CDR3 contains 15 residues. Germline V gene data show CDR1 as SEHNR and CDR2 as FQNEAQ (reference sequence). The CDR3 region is CASSPTGGQGLYEHF. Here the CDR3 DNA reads TGTGCCAGCAGCCCCACTGGGGGACAGGGGTTATACGAGCATTTT.

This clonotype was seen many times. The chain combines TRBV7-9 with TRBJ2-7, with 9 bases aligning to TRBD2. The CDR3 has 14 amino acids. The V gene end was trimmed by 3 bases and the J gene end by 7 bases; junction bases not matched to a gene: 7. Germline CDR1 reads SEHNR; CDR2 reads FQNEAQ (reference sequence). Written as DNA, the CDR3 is TGTGCCAGCAGCTTCGTAGCGGGAGAAAAAGAGCAGTACTTC. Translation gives CASSFVAGEKEQYF. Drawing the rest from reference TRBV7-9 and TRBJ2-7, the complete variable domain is DTGVSQNPRHKITKRGQNVTFRCDPISEHNRLYWYRQTLGQGPEFLTYFQNEAQLEKSRLLSDRFSAERPKGSFSTLEIQRTEQGDSAMYLCASSFVAGEKEQYFGPGTRLTVT.

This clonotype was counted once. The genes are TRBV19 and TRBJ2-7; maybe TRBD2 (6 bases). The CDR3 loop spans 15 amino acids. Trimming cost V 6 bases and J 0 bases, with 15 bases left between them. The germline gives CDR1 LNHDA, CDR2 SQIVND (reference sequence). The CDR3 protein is CASSWGDATSYEQYF. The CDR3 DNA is TGTGCCAGTAGCTGGGGGGACGCAACCTCCTACGAGCAGTACTTC.

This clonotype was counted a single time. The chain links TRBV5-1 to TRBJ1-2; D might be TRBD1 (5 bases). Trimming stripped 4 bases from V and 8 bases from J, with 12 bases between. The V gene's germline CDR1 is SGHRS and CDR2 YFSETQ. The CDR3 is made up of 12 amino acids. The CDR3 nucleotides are TGCGCCAGCAGCCCGGACAAAGAGGGCTACACCTTC. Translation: CASSPDKEGYTF.

The CDR3 loop reads CASSYTQDVGGDYGYTF. CDR3 sequence (DNA): TGTGCCAGCAGCTATACCCAGGACGTCGGAGGGGACTATGGCTACACCTTC. This chain connects TRBV7-3 to TRBJ1-2, with D maybe TRBD1 (5 bases). CDR1 and CDR2 (germline): SGHTA, FQGTGA. This CDR3 region has 17 residues. Trimming removed 4 bases from V and 3 bases from J, with 21 bases in between.